The rows below give T cell receptor beta chains drawn from one sample of a study of T cell responses to AZD1222 COVID-19 vaccine. Data came from immunoSEQ multiplex PCR; TCRdb stores just in-frame clones and leaves some out. The sample lists tens of thousands of clones, approximately 84% seen once, with about a quarter in the top ten. Sequenced here: peripheral blood, sampled on day 0 of AZD1222 vaccination. These receptors all come from an adult in good health. Each CDR3 is given without its conserved first and last residue. Fields, in order: CDR3 length, J gene, V gene, CDR3 protein.

cdr3_length: 14
j_call: TRBJ1-2
v_call: TRBV3-1/TRBV3-2
cdr3_aa: ASSQGAGGLGYGYT

cdr3_length: 12
j_call: TRBJ1-1
v_call: TRBV9
cdr3_aa: ASSATGMNTEAF

cdr3_length: 10
j_call: TRBJ2-7
v_call: TRBV7-6
cdr3_aa: ASSIRNGEQY

cdr3_length: 12
j_call: TRBJ1-3
v_call: TRBV7-9
cdr3_aa: ASSLLTTLAAIY

cdr3_length: 9
j_call: TRBJ1-2
v_call: TRBV20-1
cdr3_aa: SAQTVYGYT

cdr3_length: 13
j_call: TRBJ1-1
v_call: TRBV5-1
cdr3_aa: ASSLEARDSGEAF

cdr3_length: 10
j_call: TRBJ1-1
v_call: TRBV6-6
cdr3_aa: ASSERNTEAF

cdr3_length: 12
j_call: TRBJ1-2
v_call: TRBV6-5
cdr3_aa: ASSPEGIHYGYT

cdr3_length: 12
j_call: TRBJ2-5
v_call: TRBV6-5
cdr3_aa: ASRGTGGAETQY

cdr3_length: 13
j_call: TRBJ2-1
v_call: TRBV19
cdr3_aa: ASSLSPEAYNEQF

cdr3_length: 12
j_call: TRBJ1-1
v_call: TRBV5-1
cdr3_aa: ASSRPTGNTEAF

cdr3_length: 11
j_call: TRBJ1-2
v_call: TRBV27
cdr3_aa: ASSGLSLNGYT

cdr3_length: 14
j_call: TRBJ2-3
v_call: TRBV28
cdr3_aa: ASSLASGRGPLTQY

cdr3_length: 12
j_call: TRBJ2-1
v_call: TRBV4-3
cdr3_aa: ASSQARGDLEQF

cdr3_length: 10
j_call: TRBJ1-5
v_call: TRBV20-1
cdr3_aa: SASWGGQPQH

cdr3_length: 12
j_call: TRBJ1-2
v_call: TRBV7-9
cdr3_aa: ASSLEVGESGYT

cdr3_length: 11
j_call: TRBJ1-1
v_call: TRBV9
cdr3_aa: ASSANRDTEAF

cdr3_length: 11
j_call: TRBJ1-1
v_call: TRBV27
cdr3_aa: ASSFSQNTEAF

cdr3_length: 10
j_call: TRBJ2-7
v_call: TRBV12-3/TRBV12-4
cdr3_aa: ASRGDSPAPY